Given below is one T cell receptor beta chain in context. The conserved phenylalanine or tryptophan normally closing the CDR3 is absent here, so this likely arose from a read error. These data are taken from a study of tumor-infiltrating lymphocytes in primary liver carcinoma. As for the study in general: Stage T1-T3 N0M0 tumors measured about 4.2 to 11 cm at most.

V was clipped by 8 bases and J by 6 bases; unmatched bases: 9. The CDR3 has 14 amino acids. From germline, CDR1 is MNHNS and CDR2 SASEGT. In addition to blood RNA drawn from unsorted whole blood, germline DNA was extracted. Starting from approximately 500 ng of total RNA, TCR beta cDNA was produced with a primer in the constant region. Three nested multiplex PCR rounds of slightly modified ARM-PCR generated TCR beta libraries. With TRBV1-TRBV30 forward primers and a C-beta reverse primer, the first two PCR rounds were run for nine to eleven cycles each. TCRdb recomputed calls from the multiplex PCR reads with MiXCR, one row per CDR3 protein. The sample lists about 180,000 distinct CDR3 sequences, over 45% seen once, with approximately 70% in the top ten.

The chain joins TRBV6-1 to TRBJ2-2; 7 bases line up with TRBD2. The material sequenced was peripheral blood. This receptor was obtained from a man in his forties with primary liver carcinoma and hepatitis B virus infection. The CDR3 reads CASLSGGRAGELFS. In nucleotides, the CDR3 is TGTGCCAGCCTCTCTGGGGGGAGGGCCGGGGAGCTGTTTTCT.